The source of this T cell receptor beta chain is a study of blood T cell repertoires in COVID-19. About the study: Sources were T cells, B-cell-depleted T cells, or PBMCs; the material itself was cDNA or gDNA.

The Seattle patients joined while their infection was active and were tracked longitudinally afterward. The CDR3 consists of 18 residues. J was trimmed by 1 base and V by 1 base; bases with no gene match: 8. Germline V CDR1 and CDR2: MGHRA, YSYEKL. In the source study's methods: Amplifying reference gene primers gave estimates of nucleated cell counts. TCRdb's table, derived via immunoSEQ multiplex PCR, lists solely in-frame clones and lacks some. D and trimming come from the DNA, and the V and J calls and clone size come from that table. The table records a few hundred thousand clones, roughly 90% of them present only once.

The origin of this receptor is a woman under 40 with COVID-19, enrolled during active disease. The chain links TRBV4-1 to TRBJ2-2; 8 bases map to TRBD1. Sequencing was done on a sample of peripheral blood. CDR3 residues: CASSQGGAGTGNTGELFF. The CDR3 region has the DNA TGCGCCAGCAGCCAAGGGGGGGCAGGGACAGGGAACACCGGGGAGCTGTTTTTT.